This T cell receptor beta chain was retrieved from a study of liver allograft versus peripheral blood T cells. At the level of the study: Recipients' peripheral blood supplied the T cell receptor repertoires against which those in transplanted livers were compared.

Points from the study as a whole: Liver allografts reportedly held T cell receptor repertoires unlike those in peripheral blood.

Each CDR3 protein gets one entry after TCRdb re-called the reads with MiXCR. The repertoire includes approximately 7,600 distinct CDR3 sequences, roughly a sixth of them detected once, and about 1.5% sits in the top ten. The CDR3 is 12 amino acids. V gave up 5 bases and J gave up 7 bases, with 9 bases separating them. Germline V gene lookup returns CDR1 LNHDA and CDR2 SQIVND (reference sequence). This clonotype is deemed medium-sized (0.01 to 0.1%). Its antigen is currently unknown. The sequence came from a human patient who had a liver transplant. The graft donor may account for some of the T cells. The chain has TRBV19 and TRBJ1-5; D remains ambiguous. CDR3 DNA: TGTGCCAGTAGTCTCTCGGGGCAGCCCCAGCATTTT. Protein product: CASSLSGQPQHF.